The rows below give T cell receptor beta chains drawn from one sample of a study of cytotoxic CD8 clonotypes in ibrutinib-treated CLL. Produced via immunoSEQ multiplex PCR; TCRdb's table is partial and in-frame only. The table lists about 120,000 clones, more than 55% of them singletons. Source: PBMCs, taken after 24 months of ibrutinib treatment. These receptor sequences come from a human donor with chronic lymphocytic leukemia. The CDR3 runs from the conserved cysteine through the conserved F or W. Each record gives: clone size, V gene, J gene, D gene, CDR3 DNA, CDR3 protein. D genes are given only for firm matches. Expanded clones are given a class, and other clones once, few, many or no size at all.

many	TRBV29-1	TRBJ1-4	-	TGCAGCGTTGCCCTTGAGGGGAGAGGCGAAAAACTGTTTTTT	CSVALEGRGEKLFF
-	TRBV19	TRBJ2-1	TRBD1	TGTGCCAGTAAAGGCCAGGGGGCGCGGAATGAGCAGTTCTTC	CASKGQGARNEQFF
-	TRBV11-3	TRBJ1-1	-	TGTGCCAGCAGCTTCGCGGGTGGCACTGAAGCTTTCTTT	CASSFAGGTEAFF
few	TRBV25-1	TRBJ1-3	-	TGTGCCAGCAGTGAGGGGAGGACCGCGGACACCATATATTTT	CASSEGRTADTIYF
few	TRBV9	TRBJ2-3	-	TGTGCCAGCAGCCGTAAGGGGGGCACAGATACGCAGTATTTT	CASSRKGGTDTQYF
few	TRBV10-2	TRBJ1-6	-	TGCGCCAGCAGTGAGTCCCCGGGAAGCTCCTATAATTCACCCCTCCACTTT	CASSESPGSSYNSPLHF
few	TRBV4-2	TRBJ1-2	-	TGTGCCAGCAGCCAAGAACTTACTCAAGGCTACACCTTC	CASSQELTQGYTF
-	TRBV6-5	TRBJ2-1	TRBD1	TGTGCCAGCAGTTGGACAGGGGGATCCTTGGGCAATGAGCAGTTCTTC	CASSWTGGSLGNEQFF
-	TRBV11-3	TRBJ2-2	TRBD2	TGTGCCAGCAGCTTACCGCGGGGGGGCTCGGCCGGGGAGCTGTTTTTT	CASSLPRGGSAGELFF
-	TRBV28	TRBJ2-1	-	TGTGCCAGCAGTTTACCAGGGACCTACAATGAGCAGTTCTTC	CASSLPGTYNEQFF
-	TRBV15	TRBJ1-3	-	TGTGCCACCAGCAGAAGTTTGGGGACCCCTGGGAACACCATATATTTT	CATSRSLGTPGNTIYF
-	TRBV7-9	TRBJ1-2	TRBD1	TGTGCCAGCAGCTCCAGACAGGGCTATGGCTACACCTTC	CASSSRQGYGYTF
-	TRBV30	TRBJ1-3	-	TGTGCCTGGAGTCGGGCAGGGTGGGACACCATATATTTT	CAWSRAGWDTIYF
few	TRBV6-6	TRBJ1-5	-	TGTGCCAGCAGTTACGACAGTTTAACTCCCCAGCATTTT	CASSYDSLTPQHF
few	TRBV5-6	TRBJ1-5	TRBD1	TGTGCCAGCAGCTTTTCAGGGGGCGGCCGTCAGCCCCAGCATTTT	CASSFSGGGRQPQHF
-	TRBV20-1	TRBJ2-5	-	TGCAGTGCCCCTGGGGTTGCGACCCAGTACTTC	CSAPGVATQYF
-	TRBV7-3	TRBJ2-7	TRBD2	TGTGCCAGCAGCACCGGGGGGGCCCCCTACGAGCAGTACTTC	CASSTGGAPYEQYF
-	TRBV29-1	TRBJ1-1	-	TGCAGCGCCTCACGGGGCGACGGCACTGAAGCTTTCTTT	CSASRGDGTEAFF
-	TRBV5-4	TRBJ1-2	TRBD1	TGTGCCAGCAGCCGTAGGGACAGGGAAAATGGCTACACCTTC	CASSRRDRENGYTF
many	TRBV4-2	TRBJ2-3	-	TGTGCCAGCAGCCAACTAAACCCGGGGACAGATACGCAGTATTTT	CASSQLNPGTDTQYF
-	TRBV19	TRBJ1-4	TRBD1	TGTGCCAGTAGTATTAGGGACAGGGATGAAAAACTGTTTTTT	CASSIRDRDEKLFF
-	TRBV10-3	TRBJ1-3	-	TGTGCCACCGACGGACAGATCCAAGGGAACACCATATATTTT	CATDGQIQGNTIYF
few	TRBV6-6	TRBJ1-5	-	TGTGCCAGCAGTGACGGTAATCAGCCCCAGCATTTT	CASSDGNQPQHF
-	TRBV7-9	TRBJ1-6	-	TGTGCCAGCAGCTTAGTGCGAGGGGTGGGATCACCCCTCCACTTT	CASSLVRGVGSPLHF
few	TRBV5-1	TRBJ2-2	TRBD1	TGCGCCAGCAGCTGGAACGCTCAGGGGGCCGGGAACACCGGGGAGCTGTTTTTT	CASSWNAQGAGNTGELFF
few	TRBV25-1	TRBJ2-2	-	TGTGCCAGCATTTCCGGGGACACCGGGGAGCTGTTTTTT	CASISGDTGELFF
-	TRBV30	TRBJ2-2	-	TGTGCCTGGAGTGTATCGGGGGCGAACACCGGGGAGCTGTTTTTT	CAWSVSGANTGELFF
-	TRBV12-5	TRBJ1-5	-	TGTGCTAGTGGTTCGGAGGGTAGCAATCAGCCCCAGCATTTT	CASGSEGSNQPQHF
-	TRBV19	TRBJ1-5	-	TGTGCCAGTAGTACCGACGTAAAGGGGCTGAGTCAGCCCCAGCATTTT	CASSTDVKGLSQPQHF
-	TRBV11-3	TRBJ2-3	-	TGTGCCAGCAGTTTAAGAATGGATACGCAGTATTTT	CASSLRMDTQYF
-	TRBV7-2	TRBJ1-5	-	TGTGCCAGCAGCTTAGCCCTAGGGGGAAATCAGCCCCAGCATTTT	CASSLALGGNQPQHF
-	TRBV7-9	TRBJ2-7	TRBD1	TGTGCCAGCAGACCCGGGACAGGGGGCTCATCTCCCGAGCAGTACTTC	CASRPGTGGSSPEQYF
-	TRBV19	TRBJ1-2	-	TGTGCCAGTAGCCATGGACAGCCTGGGTACTATGGCTACACCTTC	CASSHGQPGYYGYTF
-	TRBV4-1	TRBJ2-7	-	TGCGCCAGTAGAAGGGAAAGTTCCTACGAGCAGTACTTC	CASRRESSYEQYF
-	TRBV30	TRBJ1-6	TRBD1	TGTGCCTGGACTTTAGGGACAGGAGGCGGTTCACCCCTCCACTTT	CAWTLGTGGGSPLHF
-	TRBV9	TRBJ1-1	-	TGTGCCAGCAGCCCCCGCCGGGACACCCTAGCTGAAGCTTTCTTT	CASSPRRDTLAEAFF
-	TRBV6-5	TRBJ2-3	-	TGTGCCAGCAGCCTTCAGTACCCAGATACGCAGTATTTT	CASSLQYPDTQYF
-	TRBV5-1	TRBJ2-2	-	TGCGCCAGCAGCTTGCAGGGCATCACCGGGGAGCTGTTTTTT	CASSLQGITGELFF
-	TRBV23-1	TRBJ2-5	TRBD1	TGCGCCAGCAGTCAATCGTCGATGGGACAGGGGCGAGAGACCCAGTACTTC	CASSQSSMGQGRETQYF
-	TRBV6-1	TRBJ2-3	-	TGTGCCAGCAGTGGTGGGGGCTGGACAGATACGCAGTATTTT	CASSGGGWTDTQYF
-	TRBV11-3	TRBJ1-1	-	TGTGCCAGCAGCTTAGGGGTGGGCACTGAAGCTTTCTTT	CASSLGVGTEAFF
few	TRBV2	TRBJ1-5	-	TGTGCCAGCAGTCTAAGACAGGATACATTGGGGAGCAATCAGCCCCAGCATTTT	CASSLRQDTLGSNQPQHF